This note documents a single TCR beta chain sequence. This specimen belongs to a study of blood T cell repertoires in COVID-19. Across the study: Researchers got acute and convalescent COVID-19 samples from the United States, Italy and Spain. PBMCs, B-cell-depleted T cells, or T cells were the source of the cDNA or gDNA that made up the material.

In germline, CDR1 is LGHNA, CDR2 YNFKEQ. The CDR3 contains 15 residues. Between the trimmed V and J ends, which lost 1 base and 2 bases, there was a span of 9 bases. Per the original methods: Reference gene primer amplification yielded estimated nucleated cell counts. Clones were read by immunoSEQ multiplex PCR, and TCRdb kept only the in-frame ones, dropping some. Clonal size and the V and J genes are those of that table, whereas D and trimming came from the DNA. This table holds 45,000 to 60,000 clones, 75% to 90% found once. The chain uses TRBV4-2 and TRBJ1-3; no clear D. The specimen sequenced was peripheral blood. The origin of this receptor is a human donor with acute or convalescent COVID-19. The donor label of this sample is uncertain. CDR3 coding DNA: TGTGCCAGCAGCCAAGGCGAGGGAGCTGGAAACACCATATATTTT. This translates into CASSQGEGAGNTIYF.